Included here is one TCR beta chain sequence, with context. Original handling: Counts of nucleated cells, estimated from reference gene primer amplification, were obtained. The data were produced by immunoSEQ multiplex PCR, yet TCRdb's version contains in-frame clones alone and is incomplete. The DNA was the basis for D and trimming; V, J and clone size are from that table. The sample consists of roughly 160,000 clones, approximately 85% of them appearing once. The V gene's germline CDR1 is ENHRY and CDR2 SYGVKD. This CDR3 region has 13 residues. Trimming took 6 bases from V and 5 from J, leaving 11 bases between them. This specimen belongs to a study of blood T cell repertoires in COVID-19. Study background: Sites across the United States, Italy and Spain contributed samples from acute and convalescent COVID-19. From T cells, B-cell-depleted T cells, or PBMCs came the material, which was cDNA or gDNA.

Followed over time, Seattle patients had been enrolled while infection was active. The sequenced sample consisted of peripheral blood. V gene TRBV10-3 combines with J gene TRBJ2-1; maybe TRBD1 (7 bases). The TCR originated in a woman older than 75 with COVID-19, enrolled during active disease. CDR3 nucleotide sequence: TGTGCCATCAGACCAGGGGGGCACAATGAGCAGTTCTTC. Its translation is CAIRPGGHNEQFF.